This TCR beta chain was recovered during a study of regulatory T cells. CDR3 length equals 15 residues. Trimming took off 0 bases at V and 11 bases at J, with 17 bases between the two ends. Per the germline V gene, CDR1 is MGHRA and CDR2 is YSYEKL. Amplification used 52 TRBV primers and 13 TRBJ primers. Using immunoSEQ multiplex PCR, the repertoire was profiled, and TCRdb retains in-frame clones only, with some absent. The repertoire has roughly 15,000 clones, roughly 90% of them found once; the top ten carry over 30%. Patients aged 2 to 39 years had fewer naive T cells. Material for sequencing was CD8+ T cells sorted from blood. V and J are TRBV4-1 and TRBJ1-5, with D possibly being TRBD1 (5 bases). The TCR sequence derives from a person aged 18-30 years with CD3G deficiency. DNA for the CDR3: TGCGCCAGCAGCCAAGAGCCGACTCCCTTGGGGGCCCAGCATTTT. Its protein product is CASSQEPTPLGAQHF.